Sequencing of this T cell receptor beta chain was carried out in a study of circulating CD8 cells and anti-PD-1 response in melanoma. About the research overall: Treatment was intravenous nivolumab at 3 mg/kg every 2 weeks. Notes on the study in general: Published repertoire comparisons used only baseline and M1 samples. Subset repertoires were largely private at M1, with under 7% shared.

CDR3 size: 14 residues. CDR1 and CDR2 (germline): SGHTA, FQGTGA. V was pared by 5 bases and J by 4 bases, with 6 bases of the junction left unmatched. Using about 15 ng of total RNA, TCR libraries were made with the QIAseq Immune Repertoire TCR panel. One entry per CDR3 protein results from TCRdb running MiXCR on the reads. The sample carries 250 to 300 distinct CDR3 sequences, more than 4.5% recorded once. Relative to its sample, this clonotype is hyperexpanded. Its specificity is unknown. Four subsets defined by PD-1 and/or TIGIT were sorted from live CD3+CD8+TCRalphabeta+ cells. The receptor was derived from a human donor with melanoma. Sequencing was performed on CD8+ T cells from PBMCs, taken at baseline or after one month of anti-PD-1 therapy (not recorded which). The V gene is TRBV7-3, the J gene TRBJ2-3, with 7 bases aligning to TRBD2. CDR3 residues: CASSPAAGADTQYF. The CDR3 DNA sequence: TGTGCCAGCAGCCCCGCGGCGGGAGCAGATACGCAGTATTTT.